The rows below give T cell receptor beta chains drawn from one sample of a study of shared clonotypes between healthy human individuals. The protocol was immunoSEQ multiplex PCR, while the TCRdb copy is restricted to in-frame clones and leaves out a portion. The sample yields hundreds of thousands of clones, 95% to 98% seen once. The material sequenced was naive CD8+ T cells sorted from blood. Every receptor here comes from a man younger than 45 in good health. Both conserved end residues are part of each CDR3. D genes are given only for firm matches. Clone size is given for some rows only: seen once, a few or many times, or a class if the clone is expanded.

CDR3nt	CDR3aa	j_gene	d_gene	abundance	v_gene
TGCAGCGTTGAAGGGGGACAGGAGACCTACGAGCAGTACTTC	CSVEGGQETYEQYF	TRBJ2-7	TRBD1	once	TRBV29-1
TGTGCCAGCAGTTACTCTGAGTCCGGGGAGCTGTTTTTT	CASSYSESGELFF	TRBJ2-2	NA	NA	TRBV6-6
TGCGCCAGCAGCTTGGCCATCGGGCTGTCCTACGAGCAGTACTTC	CASSLAIGLSYEQYF	TRBJ2-7	NA	NA	TRBV5-1
TGTGCCAGCAGTCAACGCGTGGGACAGGGATGGCAGTATTTT	CASSQRVGQGWQYF	TRBJ2-3	TRBD1	NA	TRBV27
TGTGCCAGCAGTTTAATAGCGGGAGCGAACGAGCAGTACTTC	CASSLIAGANEQYF	TRBJ2-7	TRBD2	NA	TRBV5-4
TGCGCCAGCAGTGAGTCAACGACAGGGGATGGTGGCTACACCTTC	CASSESTTGDGGYTF	TRBJ1-2	TRBD1	NA	TRBV10-1
TGTGCCAGCAGTTTATCGCTCGGACAGGTGTCCTACGAGCAGTACTTC	CASSLSLGQVSYEQYF	TRBJ2-7	TRBD1	NA	TRBV27
TGTGCCAGCAGCTACGCCGGGCCAAGCTACGAGCAGTACTTC	CASSYAGPSYEQYF	TRBJ2-7	NA	NA	TRBV11-2
TGTGCCAGCAGCGTAGGTCTCGGTCTGGGCAATGAGCAGTTCTTC	CASSVGLGLGNEQFF	TRBJ2-1	NA	NA	TRBV9
TGTGCCAGCTCACCACCTAACGCGGGAGGTTTTTACAATGAGCAGTTCTTC	CASSPPNAGGFYNEQFF	TRBJ2-1	TRBD2	NA	TRBV18
TGCGCCAGCGGACCGGGACAGGGTCCTATGAACACTGAAGCTTTCTTT	CASGPGQGPMNTEAFF	TRBJ1-1	TRBD1	once	TRBV5-1
TGTGCCACCAGCAGAGGACATAAAGGCCCTGAAGCTTTCTTT	CATSRGHKGPEAFF	TRBJ1-1	NA	NA	TRBV15
TGCGCGCCAAAGGGGTCCGGGACAGGGGGCCGGGAGGCTTTCTTT	CAPKGSGTGGREAFF	TRBJ1-1	TRBD1	NA	TRBV4-1
TGTGCCAGCAGCTCGCCTAGCGGGAGAGAGCAGTTCTTC	CASSSPSGREQFF	TRBJ2-1	TRBD2	NA	TRBV7-9
TGTGCCAGCAGCTTAGCGGACAGGCTGAACACTGAAGCTTTCTTT	CASSLADRLNTEAFF	TRBJ1-1	TRBD1	NA	TRBV11-2
TGTGCCAGCAGCTTGTGGGGTGGAGGGACTAGCGGGGAAGATACGCAGTATTTT	CASSLWGGGTSGEDTQYF	TRBJ2-3	TRBD2	NA	TRBV5-6
TGTGCCAGCAGCCCGAATTTTGTCACTGAAGCTTTCTTT	CASSPNFVTEAFF	TRBJ1-1	NA	once	TRBV7-9
TGTGCCTGGAGTGTAACAGGGTGGGCAGAGACCCAGTACTTC	CAWSVTGWAETQYF	TRBJ2-5	NA	once	TRBV30
TGTGCCAGCAGCCCCCGGGGGGCGTACTTCTATGGCTACACCTTC	CASSPRGAYFYGYTF	TRBJ1-2	NA	NA	TRBV6-6
TGCGCCAGCAGCAGGCTAGTAACCTACAATGAGCAGTTCTTC	CASSRLVTYNEQFF	TRBJ2-1	NA	NA	TRBV4-1
TGTGCCATCAGTGAGAAGGGAGTGAGCGCTGAAGCTTTCTTT	CAISEKGVSAEAFF	TRBJ1-1	NA	NA	TRBV10-3
TGTGCCAGCAGTTTGAGTTTGATCGCAACTAATGAAAAACTGTTTTTT	CASSLSLIATNEKLFF	TRBJ1-4	NA	NA	TRBV6-5
TGTGCCAGCAGCCCCGGACTAGCGGGGGGCCACAATGAGCAGTTCTTC	CASSPGLAGGHNEQFF	TRBJ2-1	TRBD2	NA	TRBV7-9
TGCGCCAGCAGCCAAGGACTAGCGGGAGAGTATGACACCGGGGAGCTGTTTTTT	CASSQGLAGEYDTGELFF	TRBJ2-2	TRBD2	NA	TRBV4-3
TGTGCCAGCAGTGAATATGGGTATAGCAATCAGCCCCAGCATTTT	CASSEYGYSNQPQHF	TRBJ1-5	NA	NA	TRBV6-1
TGCGCCAGCAGCCAAATCGGGGAGAACTATGGCTACACCTTC	CASSQIGENYGYTF	TRBJ1-2	NA	NA	TRBV4-1
TGCGCCAGCAGCCACGGGACAGGGTTGTCTTCTGGCAAAAACATTCAGTACTTC	CASSHGTGLSSGKNIQYF	TRBJ2-4	TRBD1	once	TRBV4-1
TGTGCCAGCACCAGATACGGACAGGGCCATCGAAGCTCCTACGAGCAGTACTTC	CASTRYGQGHRSSYEQYF	TRBJ2-7	TRBD1	NA	TRBV5-5
TGTGCCAGCAGCTTCCAGGGCACCTATGGCTACACCTTC	CASSFQGTYGYTF	TRBJ1-2	NA	NA	TRBV7-9
TGTGCCAGTACCCCTCGGACAGGACGAGGCTACACCTTC	CASTPRTGRGYTF	TRBJ1-2	TRBD1	once	TRBV19
TGTGCCAGCAGAGTTGGATTTGGAGAGACCCAGTACTTC	CASRVGFGETQYF	TRBJ2-5	NA	NA	TRBV7-6
TGTGCCGGTTCAAAGGGTCTAGAGGGCACAGATACGCAGTATTTT	CAGSKGLEGTDTQYF	TRBJ2-3	NA	NA	TRBV5-4
TGCGCCAGCAGCCAAGGACTAGGATTTGGGTACGAGCAGTACTTC	CASSQGLGFGYEQYF	TRBJ2-7	NA	NA	TRBV4-1
TGTGCCAGCAGTCCATCTCTAGGTACCTACGAGCAGTACTTC	CASSPSLGTYEQYF	TRBJ2-7	NA	NA	TRBV11-2
TGTGCCAGCAGTGATGATACGCAGTATTTT	CASSDDTQYF	TRBJ2-3	NA	NA	TRBV25-1
TGCGCCAGCAGCTTCTCGACAGGCAATGAAAAACTGTTTTTT	CASSFSTGNEKLFF	TRBJ1-4	NA	NA	TRBV5-1
TGTGCCAGCAGCGTTGGATGGCGGGAGGTATCCTACAATGAGCAGTTCTTC	CASSVGWREVSYNEQFF	TRBJ2-1	TRBD2	NA	TRBV9
TGTGCCAGCAGCTTAGTAGTGGAGGGGATGGACAGGGAATCAGATACGCAGTATTTT	CASSLVVEGMDRESDTQYF	TRBJ2-3	TRBD1	NA	TRBV7-6
TGTGCCATCAGGGGCCCCCATACCGGGGAGCTGTTTTTT	CAIRGPHTGELFF	TRBJ2-2	NA	NA	TRBV10-3
TGCGCCAGCAGCCTAGGCCGGACCAGACTCACAGATACGCAGTATTTT	CASSLGRTRLTDTQYF	TRBJ2-3	NA	NA	TRBV4-1
TGTGCCAGCAGCGATAACCCGCGAGGCAACAACTACGAGCAGTACTTC	CASSDNPRGNNYEQYF	TRBJ2-7	NA	NA	TRBV9
TGTGCCAGCGGTTGGACCGATACGCAGTATTTT	CASGWTDTQYF	TRBJ2-3	NA	NA	TRBV9
TGTGCCAGCAGCCATAGGCAGGGGAGCAGAGGCTACACCTTC	CASSHRQGSRGYTF	TRBJ1-2	NA	once	TRBV14
TGCGCCAGCAGCTTGTTGCTAGCGGGAGGAGCGAGCGGGGAGCTGTTTTTT	CASSLLLAGGASGELFF	TRBJ2-2	TRBD2	NA	TRBV5-1
TGTGCCAGCTCACCTAACAGGGGCGTGATTCAAGAGACCCAGTACTTC	CASSPNRGVIQETQYF	TRBJ2-5	TRBD1	NA	TRBV18
TGTGCCAGCAGCTTAGGGACAGAACCTGAAGCTTTCTTT	CASSLGTEPEAFF	TRBJ1-1	NA	once	TRBV7-6